The T cell receptor beta chain under discussion was sequenced for a study of T cell responses to AZD1222 COVID-19 vaccine. Produced via immunoSEQ multiplex PCR; TCRdb's table is partial and in-frame only. The table lists about 120,000 clones, 90% of them singletons, with about 4.1% in the top ten. This clone was counted a few times. Antigen specificity is unknown. The germline gives CDR1 KGHSH, CDR2 LQKENI. The CDR3 spans 18 residues. V gave up 2 bases and J gave up 0 bases; unmatched junction bases: 10. General study points: A mostly white British donor set with more females was recruited, and clonal diversity was possibly underestimated. Among those given AZD1222, only five or six were seropositive at baseline. Following two doses of AZD1222, Spike-specific TCR breadth and depth rose. No repertoire was sampled before or during the peak T cell response, only after it.

This TCR was sampled from an adult in good health. The genes are TRBV18 and TRBJ2-1; 7 bases align to TRBD2. The source material was peripheral blood, sampled on day 0 of MenACWY control vaccination. The CDR3 protein is CASSPASLALSSYNEQFF. The CDR3 coding sequence is TGTGCCAGCTCACCAGCCTCACTAGCGTTGAGCTCCTACAATGAGCAGTTCTTC.